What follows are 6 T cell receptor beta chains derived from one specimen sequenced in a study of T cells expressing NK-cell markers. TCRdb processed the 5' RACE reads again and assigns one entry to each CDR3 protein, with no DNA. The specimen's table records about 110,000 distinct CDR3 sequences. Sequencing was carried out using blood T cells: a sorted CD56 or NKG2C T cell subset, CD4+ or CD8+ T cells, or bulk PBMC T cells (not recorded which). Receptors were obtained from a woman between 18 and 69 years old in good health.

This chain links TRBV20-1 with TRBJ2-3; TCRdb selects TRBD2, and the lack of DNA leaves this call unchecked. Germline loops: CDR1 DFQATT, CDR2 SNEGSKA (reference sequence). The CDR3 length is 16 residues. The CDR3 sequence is CSARARLAGGPDTQYF.

CDR3 amino acids: CASSSDPAGQPYEQYF. The V gene is TRBV27, the J gene TRBJ2-7; TCRdb designates TRBD2, a call that cannot be tested without DNA. This CDR3 is 16 amino acids long. In germline, CDR1 is MNHEY, CDR2 SMNVEV (reference sequence).

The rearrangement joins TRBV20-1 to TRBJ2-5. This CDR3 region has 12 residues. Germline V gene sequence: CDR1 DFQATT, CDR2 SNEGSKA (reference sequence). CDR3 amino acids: CSARSLQETQYF.

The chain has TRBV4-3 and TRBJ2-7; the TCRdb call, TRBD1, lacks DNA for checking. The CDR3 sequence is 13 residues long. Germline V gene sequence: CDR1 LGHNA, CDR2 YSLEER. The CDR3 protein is CASSQARAYEQYF.

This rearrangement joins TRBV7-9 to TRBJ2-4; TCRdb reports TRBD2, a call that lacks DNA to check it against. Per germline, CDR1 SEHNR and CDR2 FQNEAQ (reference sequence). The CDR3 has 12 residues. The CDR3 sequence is CASSIREDIQYF.

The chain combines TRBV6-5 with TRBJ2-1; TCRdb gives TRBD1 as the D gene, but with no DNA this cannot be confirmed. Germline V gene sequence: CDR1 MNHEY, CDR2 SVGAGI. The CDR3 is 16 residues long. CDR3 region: CASSYSRTGTNNEQFF.